The clone carrying this TCR beta chain was counted once. Its antigen is not known. Relative to the germline gene, one junction end is altered; a read error may explain this. Genomic DNA, the template, was used for profiling of the TCR beta VDJ and CDR3. From the reads, TCRdb called clonotypes with MiXCR, one entry per CDR3 protein. There are hundreds of thousands of distinct CDR3 sequences in the sample; 82% occur only once, and approximately 42% lies in the top ten. This record belongs to a study of CD8+CD57+ T cells in acquired aplastic anemia. Across the study: Sorted CD4+ and CD8+ cell DNA averaged around 3 ug. Findings of the study overall: Both patients and controls carried the same twenty-nine CD8+ CDR3 sequences.

Individuals selected for sequencing had exhibited CD8+CD57+ cell expansion on flow cytometry. No therapy had been given to the patients at the time of blood sampling. The V gene's germline CDR1 is SGHTA and CDR2 FQGNSA. CDR3 length: 13 residues. This receptor was taken from a human donor with aplastic anemia. Sequencing was performed on sorted CD4+, CD8+, or CD8+CD57+ T cells (not recorded which) from PBMCs. The chain uses TRBV7-2 and TRBJ1-2, with D hard to call. The CDR3 DNA sequence: TGTGCCAGCAGCCAAGGCCTAGGAGCCGACACGCACTTC. The encoded protein is CASSQGLGADTHF.